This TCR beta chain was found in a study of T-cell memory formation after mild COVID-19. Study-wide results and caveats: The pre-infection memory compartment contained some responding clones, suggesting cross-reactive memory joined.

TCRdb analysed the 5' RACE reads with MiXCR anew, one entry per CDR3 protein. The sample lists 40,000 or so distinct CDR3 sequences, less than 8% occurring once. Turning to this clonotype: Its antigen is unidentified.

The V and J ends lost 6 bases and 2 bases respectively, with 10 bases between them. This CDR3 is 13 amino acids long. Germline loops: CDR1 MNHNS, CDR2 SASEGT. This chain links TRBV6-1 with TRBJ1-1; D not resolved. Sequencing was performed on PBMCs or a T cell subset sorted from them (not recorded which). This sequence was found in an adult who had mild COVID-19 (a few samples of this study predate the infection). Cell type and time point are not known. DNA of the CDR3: TGTGCCAGCAGCGATATAGTAAACACTGAAGCTTTCTTT. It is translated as CASSDIVNTEAFF.